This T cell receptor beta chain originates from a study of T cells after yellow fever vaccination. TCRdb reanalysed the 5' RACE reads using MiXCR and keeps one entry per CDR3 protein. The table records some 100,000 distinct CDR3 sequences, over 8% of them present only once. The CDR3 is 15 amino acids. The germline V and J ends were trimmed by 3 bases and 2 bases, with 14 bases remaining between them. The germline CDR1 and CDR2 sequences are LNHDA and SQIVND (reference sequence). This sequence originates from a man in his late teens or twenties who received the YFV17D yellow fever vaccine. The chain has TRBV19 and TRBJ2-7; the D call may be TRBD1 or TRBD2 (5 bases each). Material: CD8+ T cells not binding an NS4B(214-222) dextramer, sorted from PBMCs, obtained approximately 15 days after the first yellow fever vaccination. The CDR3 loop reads CASSMGSGATYEQYF. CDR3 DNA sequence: TGTGCCAGTAGTATGGGCTCCGGGGCTACCTACGAGCAGTACTTC.